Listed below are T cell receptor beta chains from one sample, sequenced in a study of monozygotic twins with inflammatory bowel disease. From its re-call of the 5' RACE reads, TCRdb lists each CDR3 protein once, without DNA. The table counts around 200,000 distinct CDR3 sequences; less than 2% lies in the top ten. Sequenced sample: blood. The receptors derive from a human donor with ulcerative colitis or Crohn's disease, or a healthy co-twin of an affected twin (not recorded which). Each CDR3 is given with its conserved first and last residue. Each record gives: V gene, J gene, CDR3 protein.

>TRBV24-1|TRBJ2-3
CATSRPGTDTQYF
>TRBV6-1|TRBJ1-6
CASSSLGQGAPALHF
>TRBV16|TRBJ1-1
CASSQFNSEAFF
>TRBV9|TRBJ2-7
CASSAQRVGLHEQYF
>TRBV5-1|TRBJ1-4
CASSPGRLNEKLFF
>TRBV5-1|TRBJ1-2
CASREYRGYGYTF
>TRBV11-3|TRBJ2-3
CASSLAQGRAQYF
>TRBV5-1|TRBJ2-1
CASSPGLAYYNEQFF
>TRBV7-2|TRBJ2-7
CASSLRGGPYEQYF
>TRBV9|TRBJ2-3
CASSVTSGVLYAQYF
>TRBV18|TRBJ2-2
CASSQDHLNLGELFF
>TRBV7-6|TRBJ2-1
CASSRYTGQGGLEANEQFF
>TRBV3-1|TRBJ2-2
CASSQFVQAAAGELFF
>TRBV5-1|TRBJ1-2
CASSFQGYDGYTF
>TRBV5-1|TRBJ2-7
CASSRTGQGWEQYF
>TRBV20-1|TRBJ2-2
CSARYGNAGELFF
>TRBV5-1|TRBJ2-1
CASSPYKAGGLYNEQFF
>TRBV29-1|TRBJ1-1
CSSVGGRLREAFF
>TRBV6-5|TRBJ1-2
CASTMTGGRGYTF
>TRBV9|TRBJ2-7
CASSVGPGDEQYF
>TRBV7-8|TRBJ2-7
CASSSESEQYF
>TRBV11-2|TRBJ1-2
CASSHPKSGTVGGYTF
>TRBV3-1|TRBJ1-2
CASSQNRAGGYTF
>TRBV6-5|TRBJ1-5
CASSSYPTGGRDQPQHF
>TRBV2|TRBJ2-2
CASSDDRLYTGELFF
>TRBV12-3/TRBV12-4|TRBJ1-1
CASSQPGTEAFF
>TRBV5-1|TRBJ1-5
CASSWSGSGNQPQHF
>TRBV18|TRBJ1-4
CASSPRNEKLFF
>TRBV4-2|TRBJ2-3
CASSQVLGRAPTGPDTQYF